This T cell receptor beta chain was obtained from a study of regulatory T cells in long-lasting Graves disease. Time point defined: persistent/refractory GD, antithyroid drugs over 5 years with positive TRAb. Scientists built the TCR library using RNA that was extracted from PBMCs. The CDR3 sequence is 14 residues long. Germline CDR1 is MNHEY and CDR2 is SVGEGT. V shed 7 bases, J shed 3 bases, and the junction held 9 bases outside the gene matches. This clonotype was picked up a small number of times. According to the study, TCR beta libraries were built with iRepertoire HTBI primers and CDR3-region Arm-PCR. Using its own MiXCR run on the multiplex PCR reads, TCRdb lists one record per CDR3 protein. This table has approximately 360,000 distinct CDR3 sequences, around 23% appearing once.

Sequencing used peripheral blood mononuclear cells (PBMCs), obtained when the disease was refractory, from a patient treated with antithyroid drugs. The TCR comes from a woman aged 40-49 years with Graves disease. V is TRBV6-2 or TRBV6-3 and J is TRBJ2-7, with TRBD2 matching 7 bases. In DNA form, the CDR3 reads TGTGCCAGCACCAGAGCCGGGACTAACTACGAGCAGTACTTC. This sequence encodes CASTRAGTNYEQYF.